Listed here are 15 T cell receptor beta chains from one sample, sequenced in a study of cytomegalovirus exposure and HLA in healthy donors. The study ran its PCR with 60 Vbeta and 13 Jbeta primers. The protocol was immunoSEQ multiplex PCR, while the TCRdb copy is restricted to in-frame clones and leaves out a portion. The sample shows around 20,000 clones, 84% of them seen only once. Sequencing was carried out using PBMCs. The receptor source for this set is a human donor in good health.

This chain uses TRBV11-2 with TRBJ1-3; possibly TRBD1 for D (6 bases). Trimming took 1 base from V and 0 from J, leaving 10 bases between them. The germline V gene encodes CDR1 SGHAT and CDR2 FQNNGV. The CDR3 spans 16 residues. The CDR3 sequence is CASSLATGLSGNTIYF. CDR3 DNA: TGTGCCAGCAGCTTAGCGACAGGCCTCTCTGGAAACACCATATATTTT. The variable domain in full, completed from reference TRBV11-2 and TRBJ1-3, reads EAGVAQSPRYKIIEKRQSVAFWCNPISGHATLYWYQQILGQGPKLLIQFQNNGVVDDSQLPKDRFSAERLKGVDSTLKIQPAKLEDSAVYLCASSLATGLSGNTIYFGEGSWLTVV.

Here the CDR3 reads CASSRGTGGTNEKLFF. The CDR3 nucleotides read TGTGCCAGCAGCCGGGGGACAGGGGGTACTAATGAAAAACTGTTTTTT. This sequence joins TRBV7-2 and TRBJ1-4; 11 nucleotides align to TRBD1. V lost 5 bases, J lost 2 bases, and 4 bases stayed unmatched. The CDR3 is made up of 16 amino acids. Germline CDR1 is SGHTA and CDR2 is FQGNSA.

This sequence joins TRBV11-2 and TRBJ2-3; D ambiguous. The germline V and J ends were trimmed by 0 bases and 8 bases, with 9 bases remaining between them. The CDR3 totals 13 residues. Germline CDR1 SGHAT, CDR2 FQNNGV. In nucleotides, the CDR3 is TGTGCCAGCAGCTTAGAACACGCACGTACGCAGTATTTT. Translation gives CASSLEHARTQYF. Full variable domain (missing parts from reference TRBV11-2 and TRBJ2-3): EAGVAQSPRYKIIEKRQSVAFWCNPISGHATLYWYQQILGQGPKLLIQFQNNGVVDDSQLPKDRFSAERLKGVDSTLKIQPAKLEDSAVYLCASSLEHARTQYFGPGTRLTVL.

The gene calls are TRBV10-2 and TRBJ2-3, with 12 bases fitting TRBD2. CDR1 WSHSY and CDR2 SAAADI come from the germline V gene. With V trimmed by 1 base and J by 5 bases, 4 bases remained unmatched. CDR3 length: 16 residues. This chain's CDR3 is CASSEFLAGGGDTQYF. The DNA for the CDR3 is TGCGCCAGCAGTGAGTTCCTAGCGGGGGGGGGAGATACGCAGTATTTT.

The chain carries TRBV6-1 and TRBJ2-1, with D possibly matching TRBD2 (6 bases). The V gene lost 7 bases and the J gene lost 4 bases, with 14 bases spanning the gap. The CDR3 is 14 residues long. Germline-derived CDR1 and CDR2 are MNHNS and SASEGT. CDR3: CASNRELVYNEQFF. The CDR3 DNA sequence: TGTGCCAGCAACCGGGAGCTCGTTTACAATGAGCAGTTCTTC.

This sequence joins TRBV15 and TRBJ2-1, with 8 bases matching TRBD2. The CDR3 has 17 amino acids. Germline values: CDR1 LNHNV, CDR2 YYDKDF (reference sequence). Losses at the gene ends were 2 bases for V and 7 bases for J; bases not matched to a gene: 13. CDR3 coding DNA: TGTGCCACCAGCAGAAGGTCAGGAGCGGGAGAGGGGAATGAGCAGTTCTTC. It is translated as CATSRRSGAGEGNEQFF.

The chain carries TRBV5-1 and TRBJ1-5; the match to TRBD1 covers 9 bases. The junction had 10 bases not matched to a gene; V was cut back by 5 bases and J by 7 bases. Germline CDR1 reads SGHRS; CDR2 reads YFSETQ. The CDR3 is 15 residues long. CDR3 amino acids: CASRAGTGTEQPQHF. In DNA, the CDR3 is TGCGCCAGCAGGGCCGGGACAGGGACGGAACAGCCCCAGCATTTT.

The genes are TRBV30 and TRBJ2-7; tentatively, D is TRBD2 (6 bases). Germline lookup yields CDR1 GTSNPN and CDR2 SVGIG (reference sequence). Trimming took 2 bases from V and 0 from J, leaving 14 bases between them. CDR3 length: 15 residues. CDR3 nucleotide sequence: TGTGCCTGGAGTTCCGACCGGGACTCCTCCTACGAGCAGTACTTC. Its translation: CAWSSDRDSSYEQYF.

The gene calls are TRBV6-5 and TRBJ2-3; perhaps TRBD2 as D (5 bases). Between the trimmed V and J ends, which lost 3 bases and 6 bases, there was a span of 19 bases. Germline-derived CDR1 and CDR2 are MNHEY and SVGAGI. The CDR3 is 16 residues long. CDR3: CASSYVGGSTEDTQYF. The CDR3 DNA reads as TGTGCCAGCAGTTATGTTGGCGGGTCCACAGAGGATACGCAGTATTTT.

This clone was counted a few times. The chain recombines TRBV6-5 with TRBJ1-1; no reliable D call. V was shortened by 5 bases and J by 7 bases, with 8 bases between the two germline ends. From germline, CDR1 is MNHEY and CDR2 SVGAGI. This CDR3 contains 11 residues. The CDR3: CASSEYFEAFF. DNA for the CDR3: TGTGCCAGCAGTGAGTATTTTGAAGCTTTCTTT.

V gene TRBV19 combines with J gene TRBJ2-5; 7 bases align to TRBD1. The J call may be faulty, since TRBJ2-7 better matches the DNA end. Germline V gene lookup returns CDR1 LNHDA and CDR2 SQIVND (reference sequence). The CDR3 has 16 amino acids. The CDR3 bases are TGTGCCAGTAGTATGGGGAGAAGGGGGCCAACCTACGAGCAGTACTTC. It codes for CASSMGRRGPTYEQYF.

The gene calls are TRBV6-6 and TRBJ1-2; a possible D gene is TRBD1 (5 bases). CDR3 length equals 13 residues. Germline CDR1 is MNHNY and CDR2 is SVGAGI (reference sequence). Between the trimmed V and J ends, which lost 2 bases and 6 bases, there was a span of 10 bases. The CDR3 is CASSYQGKDGYTF. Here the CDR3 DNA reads TGTGCCAGCAGTTACCAGGGAAAGGATGGCTACACCTTC.

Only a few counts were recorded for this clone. In DNA form, the CDR3 reads TGTGCCAGCAGGGCACTAGGGGGAGACTATGGCTACACCTTC. Translating it yields CASRALGGDYGYTF. The chain is built from TRBV2 and TRBJ1-2; perhaps TRBD1 as D (6 bases). CDR3 size: 14 residues. With 6 bases removed from V and 3 bases from J, the gap between germline ends came to 14 bases. Germline CDR1 SNHLY, CDR2 FYNNEI.

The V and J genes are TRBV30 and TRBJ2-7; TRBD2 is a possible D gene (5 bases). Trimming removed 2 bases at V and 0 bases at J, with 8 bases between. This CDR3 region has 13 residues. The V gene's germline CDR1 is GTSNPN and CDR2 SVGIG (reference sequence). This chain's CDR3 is CAWSFGNSYEQYF. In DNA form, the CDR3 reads TGTGCCTGGAGTTTCGGGAACTCCTACGAGCAGTACTTC.

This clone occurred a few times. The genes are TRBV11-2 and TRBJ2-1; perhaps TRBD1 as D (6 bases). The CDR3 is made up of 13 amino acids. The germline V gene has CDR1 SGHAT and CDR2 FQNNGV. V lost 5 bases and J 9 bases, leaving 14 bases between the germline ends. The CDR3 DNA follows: TGTGCCAGCAGCCTGGGGGCCACACTTGAGCAGTTCTTC. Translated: CASSLGATLEQFF.